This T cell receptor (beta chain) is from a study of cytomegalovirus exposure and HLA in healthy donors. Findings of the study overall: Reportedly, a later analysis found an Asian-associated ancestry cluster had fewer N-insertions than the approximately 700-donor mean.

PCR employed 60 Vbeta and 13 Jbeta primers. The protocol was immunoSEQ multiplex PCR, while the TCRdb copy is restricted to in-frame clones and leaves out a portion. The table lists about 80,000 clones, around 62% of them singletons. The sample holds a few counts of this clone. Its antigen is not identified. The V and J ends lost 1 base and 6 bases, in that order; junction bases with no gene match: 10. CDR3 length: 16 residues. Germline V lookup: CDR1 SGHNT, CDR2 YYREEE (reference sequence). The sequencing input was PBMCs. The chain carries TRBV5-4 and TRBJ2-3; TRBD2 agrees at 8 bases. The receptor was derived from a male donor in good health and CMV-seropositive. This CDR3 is CASSLKPVGGGDTQYF. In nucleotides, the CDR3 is TGTGCCAGCAGCTTGAAACCGGTTGGCGGGGGGGATACGCAGTATTTT.